These 24 T cell receptor beta chains were all obtained from the same sample, sequenced in a study of CD8 T cells in Susac syndrome. Reverse transcription of roughly 0.45 to 1 ug RNA was performed with random hexamers. TCRdb itself ran the immunoSEQ multiplex PCR reads through MiXCR, one entry per CDR3 protein. The sample holds around 120,000 distinct CDR3 sequences, roughly 94% seen once. Material: CD4+ T cells from PBMCs. Receptor source: a human donor with multiple sclerosis.

V is TRBV5-1 and J is TRBJ2-1; D gene unclear. Between the trimmed V and J ends, which lost 4 bases and 0 bases, there was a span of 8 bases. Germline CDR1 SGHRS, CDR2 YFSETQ. This CDR3 region has 14 residues. CDR3 DNA sequence: TGCGCCAGCAGCGATCCGAGCTCCTACAATGAGCAGTTCTTC. It is translated as CASSDPSSYNEQFF.

The chain couples TRBV5-1 to TRBJ2-7; D uncertain. CDR1 and CDR2 (germline): SGHRS, YFSETQ. The CDR3 runs 14 residues. V lost 1 base, J lost 5 bases, and 13 bases lay in between. The CDR3 DNA sequence: TGCGCCAGCAGCTTGCAACAAGGCCTCGACGAGCAGTACTTC. It translates to CASSLQQGLDEQYF. The full variable domain, its missing parts supplied by reference TRBV5-1 and TRBJ2-7, is KAGVTQTPRYLIKTRGQQVTLSCSPISGHRSVSWYQQTPGQGLQFLFEYFSETQRNKGNFPGRFSGRQFSNSRSEMNVSTLELGDSALYLCASSLQQGLDEQYFGPGTRLTVT.

The chain joins TRBV5-1 to TRBJ1-1; D call uncertain. The CDR3 is made up of 16 amino acids. Trimming removed 4 bases at V and 0 bases at J, with 16 bases between. Germline CDR1 and CDR2: SGHRS and YFSETQ. CDR3 sequence: CASSPSTALMNTEAFF. The CDR3 DNA sequence: TGCGCCAGCAGCCCCAGTACAGCCCTCATGAACACTGAAGCTTTCTTT.

The J gene is TRBJ1-1, the V gene TRBV5-4, with 12 bases matching TRBD1. V was clipped by 4 bases and J by 10 bases; unmatched bases: 11. CDR1 is SGHNT and CDR2 is YYREEE in the germline V gene (reference sequence). The CDR3 has 15 residues. The CDR3: CASSPPGQGARVAFF. The CDR3, as DNA: TGTGCCAGCAGCCCGCCGGGACAGGGGGCGCGGGTAGCTTTCTTT.

V is TRBV7-2 and J is TRBJ1-2, with a tentative D call TRBD1 (6 bases). Germline values: CDR1 SGHTA, CDR2 FQGNSA. The V and J ends lost 1 base and 3 bases respectively, with 6 bases between them. The CDR3 is 13 residues long. The CDR3 nucleotides are TGTGCCAGCAGCTTAGACAGGGACTATGGCTACACCTTC. Translating it yields CASSLDRDYGYTF.

This chain links TRBV5-4 with TRBJ2-3; D gene ambiguous. The CDR3 loop spans 13 amino acids. V was cut by 3 bases and J by 0 bases, with 5 bases left in between. Germline V CDR1 and CDR2: SGHNT, YYREEE (reference sequence). CDR3 bases: TGTGCCAGCAGCTCCACTAGCACAGATACGCAGTATTTT. Its translation is CASSSTSTDTQYF.

The table lists this clonotype with a few counts. The chain links TRBV30 to TRBJ2-7; tentatively, D is TRBD2 (5 bases). The V end lost 3 bases, the J end lost 2 bases, and 11 bases lay between the germline ends. The CDR3 sequence is 13 residues long. Looked up from germline, CDR1 is GTSNPN and CDR2 is SVGIG (reference sequence). CDR3 sequence (DNA): TGTGCCTGGAGCGGTACTAGACCCTACGAGCAGTACTTC. Translated, it gives CAWSGTRPYEQYF.

This chain connects TRBV12-3 or TRBV12-4 to TRBJ1-6; D unclear. Trimming cost V 0 bases and J 7 bases, with 13 bases left between them. The CDR3 contains 16 residues. CDR3 sequence reads: CASSLATQAVNSPLHF. CDR3 nucleotide sequence: TGTGCCAGCAGTTTAGCCACCCAAGCTGTGAATTCACCCCTCCACTTT.

This chain links TRBV3-1 with TRBJ1-5, with D possibly matching TRBD1 (5 bases). Deletions cut 1 base from V and 7 bases from J, with 14 bases between. The CDR3 consists of 15 residues. Germline V gives CDR1 LGHDT, CDR2 YNNKEL (reference sequence). CDR3 nucleotides: TGTGCCAGCAGCCAAGGGTCAGGGCAGAGACAGCCCCAGCATTTT. It translates to CASSQGSGQRQPQHF.

The genes are TRBV19 and TRBJ1-1; D remains unclear. Germline CDR1 and CDR2: LNHDA and SQIVND (reference sequence). V gave up 5 bases and J gave up 0 bases, with 10 bases separating them. The CDR3 covers 14 residues. DNA for the CDR3: TGTGCCAGTAGTGTGACGGTGATGAACACTGAAGCTTTCTTT. It yields the protein CASSVTVMNTEAFF.

The rearrangement uses TRBV3-1 and TRBJ2-7; TRBD2 aligns across 9 bases. The J segment lost 2 bases and the V segment lost 0 bases, leaving 8 bases of the junction unmatched. The length of the CDR3 is 17 residues. Germline V lookup: CDR1 LGHDT, CDR2 YNNKEL (reference sequence). The CDR3 spells CASSQDEASGETYEQYF. For the CDR3, the DNA is TGTGCCAGCAGCCAAGATGAGGCTAGCGGGGAGACCTACGAGCAGTACTTC.

This chain uses TRBV19 with TRBJ1-5, with 7 bases that match TRBD1. This CDR3 comprises 14 residues. V shed 3 bases and J 6 bases; nucleotides not matched to a gene: 5. Looked up from germline, CDR1 is LNHDA and CDR2 is SQIVND (reference sequence). CDR3 protein: CASSIGQEGQPQHF. CDR3 nucleotide sequence: TGTGCCAGTAGTATCGGACAGGAAGGTCAGCCCCAGCATTTT. Combining the CDR3 with reference TRBV19 and TRBJ1-5 gives the whole variable domain DGGITQSPKYLFRKEGQNVTLSCEQNLNHDAMYWYRQDPGQGLRLIYYSQIVNDFQKGDIAEGYSVSREKKESFPLTVTSAQKNPTAFYLCASSIGQEGQPQHFGDGTRLSIL.

The chain has TRBV5-1 and TRBJ2-7; TRBD1 aligns across 10 bases. Germline V gene data show CDR1 as SGHRS and CDR2 as YFSETQ. The CDR3 is 18 residues long. The V and J ends lost 0 bases and 3 bases, in that order; junction bases with no gene match: 12. CDR3 region: CASSLDSIGDRGSYEQYF. In DNA form, the CDR3 reads TGCGCCAGCAGCTTGGATTCGATCGGGGACAGGGGTAGCTACGAGCAGTACTTC.

The V and J genes are TRBV3-1 and TRBJ1-3; D may be TRBD1 (5 bases). This CDR3 spans 13 amino acids. Trimming removed 4 bases at V and 8 bases at J, with 12 bases between. Germline CDR1 and CDR2: LGHDT and YNNKEL (reference sequence). The CDR3 sequence is CASSLGGRDTIYF. In nucleotides, the CDR3 is TGTGCCAGCAGCCTCGGGGGGAGGGACACCATATATTTT.

The chain carries TRBV30 and TRBJ2-3, with D maybe TRBD2 (5 bases). With 0 bases removed from V and 6 bases from J, the gap between germline ends came to 16 bases. The CDR3 extends over 15 amino acids. CDR1 is GTSNPN, CDR2 SVGIG, per germline (reference sequence). The CDR3 DNA reads TGTGCCTGGAGTGTTGGCTCCTCAACGGGGGATACGCAGTATTTT. Its translation is CAWSVGSSTGDTQYF.

The J gene is TRBJ2-5, the V gene TRBV2; D unclear. V gave up 8 bases and J gave up 3 bases, with 19 bases separating them. Germline CDR1 reads SNHLY; CDR2 reads FYNNEI. The CDR3 runs to 15 residues. DNA for the CDR3: TGTGCCAGCGCAAATGGCCGGGCAGTTAAAGAGACCCAGTACTTC. Its protein product is CASANGRAVKETQYF.

The CDR3 sequence is CASRRTGKGYEQYF. DNA of the CDR3: TGTGCCAGCAGACGGACAGGGAAAGGCTACGAGCAGTACTTC. This rearrangement joins TRBV12-3 or TRBV12-4 to TRBJ2-7; 8 bases agree with TRBD1. The CDR3 length is 14 residues. The junction had 7 bases not matched to a gene; V was cut back by 6 bases and J by 3 bases.

This clonotype was observed a single time. V usage is TRBV7-9 and J usage is TRBJ2-1; D unclear. V lost 4 bases and J 0 bases, leaving 10 bases between the germline ends. Germline V gene sequence: CDR1 SEHNR, CDR2 FQNEAQ (reference sequence). The CDR3 is made up of 15 amino acids. CDR3 residues: CASSSVASSYNEQFF. DNA of the CDR3: TGTGCCAGCAGCTCTGTGGCGAGCTCCTACAATGAGCAGTTCTTC.

This clonotype was detected once. This sequence joins TRBV12-3 or TRBV12-4 and TRBJ2-1, with 13 bases matching TRBD2. The CDR3 is made up of 15 amino acids. V lost 6 bases, J lost 9 bases, and 8 bases stayed unmatched. CDR3: CASSPGTSGIREQFF. In DNA form, the CDR3 reads TGTGCCAGCAGCCCCGGGACTAGCGGGATCCGTGAGCAGTTCTTC.

The genes are TRBV2 and TRBJ1-2; 7 bases are shared with TRBD1. The V segment lost 2 bases and the J segment 11 bases; nucleotides outside the gene matches: 5. The germline V gene has CDR1 SNHLY and CDR2 FYNNEI. There are 12 residues in the CDR3. The CDR3 spells CASSESGGSYTF. In nucleotides, the CDR3 is TGTGCCAGCAGTGAATCAGGGGGAAGTTACACCTTC.

The chain links TRBV9 to TRBJ1-3; tentatively, D is TRBD1 (6 bases). Between the trimmed V and J ends, which lost 1 base and 2 bases, there was a span of 7 bases. The germline CDR1 and CDR2 sequences are SGDLS and YYNGEE. The CDR3 runs 14 residues. CDR3 amino acids: CASSVRGAGNTIYF. CDR3 nucleotide sequence: TGTGCCAGCAGCGTAAGGGGGGCTGGAAACACCATATATTTT.

V is TRBV9 and J is TRBJ2-5, with a possible D match to TRBD1 (5 bases). The CDR3 has 13 amino acids. Germline V gives CDR1 SGDLS, CDR2 YYNGEE. Trimming cost V 0 bases and J 4 bases, with 7 bases left between them. The CDR3 spells CASSVVDRETQYF. The DNA of the CDR3 is TGTGCCAGCAGCGTAGTCGACAGAGAGACCCAGTACTTC.

The J gene is TRBJ2-1, the V gene TRBV24-1; weak D call: TRBD2 (7 bases). V was cut by 4 bases and J by 7 bases, with 16 bases left in between. Germline V lookup: CDR1 KGHDR, CDR2 SFDVKD. The CDR3 totals 15 residues. CDR3 bases: TGTGCCACCAGTGAGGGGGGGGGCCAGTTAAATGAGCAGTTCTTC. It codes for CATSEGGGQLNEQFF.

J is TRBJ1-2 and V is TRBV29-1, with 8 bases matching TRBD1. Looked up from germline, CDR1 is SQVTM and CDR2 is ANQGSEA. Trimming cost V 2 bases and J 7 bases; bases outside gene matches: 15. This CDR3 spans 16 amino acids. CDR3: CSVESGTTGTGGGYTF. The CDR3 nucleotides read TGCAGCGTTGAAAGTGGTACCACCGGGACAGGTGGTGGCTACACCTTC. Full variable domain (outside the CDR3, taken from reference TRBV29-1 and TRBJ1-2): SAVISQKPSRDICQRGTSLTIQCQVDSQVTMMFWYRQQPGQSLTLIATANQGSEATYESGFVIDKFPISRPNLTFSTLTVSNMSPEDSSIYLCSVESGTTGTGGGYTFGSGTRLTVV.